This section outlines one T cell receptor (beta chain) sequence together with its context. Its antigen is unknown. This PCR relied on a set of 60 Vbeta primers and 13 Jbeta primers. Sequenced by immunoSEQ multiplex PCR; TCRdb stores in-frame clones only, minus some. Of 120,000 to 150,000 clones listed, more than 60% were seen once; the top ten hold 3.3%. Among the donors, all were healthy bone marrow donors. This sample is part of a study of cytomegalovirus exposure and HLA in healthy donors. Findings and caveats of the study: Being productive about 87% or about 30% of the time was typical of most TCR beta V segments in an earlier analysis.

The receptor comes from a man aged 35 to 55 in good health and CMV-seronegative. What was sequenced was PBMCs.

The CDR3 DNA sequence: TGTGCCAGTAGTCCGATGGACAGGGCTATCACAGATACGCAGTATTTT. Protein: CASSPMDRAITDTQYF. This sequence joins TRBV19 and TRBJ2-3, with TRBD1 matching over 8 bases. V lost 5 bases to trimming and J lost 2 bases; unmatched junction nucleotides: 9. This CDR3 comprises 16 residues. Germline V gives CDR1 LNHDA, CDR2 SQIVND (reference sequence).